This is a list of T cell receptor beta chains from one sample in a study of CD8 T cells in Susac syndrome. Using its own MiXCR run on the immunoSEQ multiplex PCR reads, TCRdb lists one record per CDR3 protein. Of approximately 150,000 distinct CDR3 sequences detected, approximately 94% appear once; the ten largest clones hold around 0.093%. Sequencing was performed on CD4+ T cells from PBMCs. The receptors stem from a human donor with multiple sclerosis. Both conserved end residues are part of each CDR3. D genes are given only for firm matches. A clone size is listed for some rows: how often the clone was seen (once, few, many), or a class if it is expanded.

v_gene	abundance	j_gene	d_gene	CDR3nt	CDR3aa
TRBV27	NA	TRBJ2-3	NA	TGTGCCAGCAGGAAAACCCCGGCGGCAGATACGCAGTATTTT	CASRKTPAADTQYF
TRBV20-1	NA	TRBJ1-1	NA	TGCAGTGCTAGATGGGGGGGGAACACTGAAGCTTTCTTT	CSARWGGNTEAFF
TRBV9	NA	TRBJ1-4	NA	TGTGCCAGCAGCCCTGGGATAAATGAAAAACTGTTTTTT	CASSPGINEKLFF
TRBV28	NA	TRBJ2-2	NA	TGTGCCAGCAGAAACACAAACACCGGGGAGCTGTTTTTT	CASRNTNTGELFF
TRBV7-9	NA	TRBJ1-1	NA	TGTGCCAGCAGCCACACCAGTAAAGCTTTCTTT	CASSHTSKAFF
TRBV23-1	NA	TRBJ1-5	NA	TGCGCCAGCAGTCATACACAGGGATTGGGCAATCAGCCCCAGCATTTT	CASSHTQGLGNQPQHF
TRBV23-1	NA	TRBJ2-1	NA	TGCGCCCAGCAACCTACGTTCTTC	CAQQPTFF
TRBV30	NA	TRBJ1-4	NA	TGTGCCTGGGGGACGGGTGAAAAACTGTTTTTT	CAWGTGEKLFF
TRBV19	NA	TRBJ2-7	TRBD1	TGTGCCAGTAGCTCCGGGACAGGGCGGTACGAGCAGTACTTC	CASSSGTGRYEQYF
TRBV18	NA	TRBJ2-5	NA	TGTGCCAGCTCACCCATGGAGTCAGTGAGAGAGACCCAGTACTTC	CASSPMESVRETQYF
TRBV29-1	NA	TRBJ2-5	TRBD2	TGCAGCGTTGAAAGCCCTAGCGGGAGCGAGACCCAGTACTTC	CSVESPSGSETQYF
TRBV6-2/TRBV6-3	NA	TRBJ1-2	NA	TGTGCCAGCAGTTCAGACTCCAGGGTCTATGGCTACACCTTC	CASSSDSRVYGYTF
TRBV27	NA	TRBJ1-1	NA	TGTGCCAGCATTAAATCCCCGGACCTTTCGATCTCTGAAGCTTTCTTT	CASIKSPDLSISEAFF
TRBV30	NA	TRBJ1-2	TRBD1	TGTGCCTTGGACAGGTCGGCAGGCTATGGCTACACCTTC	CALDRSAGYGYTF
TRBV28	once	TRBJ1-5	NA	TGTGCCAGCAGTTTAAGGGGATACGGCAATCAGCCCCAGCATTTT	CASSLRGYGNQPQHF
TRBV4-3	NA	TRBJ1-2	TRBD1	TGCGCCAGCAGCCAAGATGTAGGGGACAGGGCTGGCTACACCTTC	CASSQDVGDRAGYTF
TRBV10-3	NA	TRBJ2-5	NA	TGTGCCATCAGTGAGTCGGTCGGACGTTTGGAAGAGACCCAGTACTTC	CAISESVGRLEETQYF
TRBV4-3	NA	TRBJ2-3	NA	TGCGCCAGCACCCTCGGGGGCGGGAGCTCCCCAGATACGCAGTATTTT	CASTLGGGSSPDTQYF
TRBV6-1	NA	TRBJ1-5	TRBD1	TGTGCCAGCAGTCGCAGGGGGAGGGGAAGCAATCAGCCCCAGCATTTT	CASSRRGRGSNQPQHF
TRBV24-1	NA	TRBJ2-6	TRBD1	TGTGCCACCAGTAGCCGCCACAGGGGCCCTCCTGGGGCCAACGTCCTGACTTTC	CATSSRHRGPPGANVLTF
TRBV19	NA	TRBJ1-1	NA	TGTGCCAGTAGTATAGGACGGACCAACACTGAAGCTTTCTTT	CASSIGRTNTEAFF
TRBV7-2	NA	TRBJ1-5	NA	TGTGCCAGCAGTCCGCAGGGAGGGAATCAGCCCCAGCATTTT	CASSPQGGNQPQHF
TRBV3-1	NA	TRBJ1-2	TRBD1	TGTGCCAGCAGCCCACGCGACAGGGCCTTTAAGGGCTACACCTTC	CASSPRDRAFKGYTF
TRBV4-1	NA	TRBJ1-6	NA	TGCGCCAGCAGCCAAGTTGTACAGGGCGGATCACCCCTCCACTTT	CASSQVVQGGSPLHF
TRBV29-1	NA	TRBJ2-1	TRBD2	TGCAGCGTTGGGGAGCGGGAGGAGCAGTTCTTC	CSVGEREEQFF
TRBV20-1	once	TRBJ2-7	TRBD1	TGCAGTGCTAGTCAGCGGGGAAGGGGACAGGGAGCAAACTCCTACGAGCAGTACTTC	CSASQRGRGQGANSYEQYF
TRBV5-8	NA	TRBJ2-2	NA	TGTGCCAGCAGGGCTCACAGGTCCACCGGGGAGCTGTTTTTT	CASRAHRSTGELFF
TRBV7-2	NA	TRBJ1-1	NA	TGTGCCAGCAGCTTAGGGCTATTGAACACTGAAGCTTTCTTT	CASSLGLLNTEAFF
TRBV6-1	NA	TRBJ2-1	TRBD1	TGTGCCAGCAGCCACGCCGGGACAGGGGGAAACAATGAGCAGTTCTTC	CASSHAGTGGNNEQFF
TRBV30	NA	TRBJ2-1	TRBD2	TGTGCCTGGAGTGGATTAGCGGGACGGGATGAGCAGTTCTTC	CAWSGLAGRDEQFF
TRBV2	NA	TRBJ1-2	NA	TGTGCCAGCAGAGACAGGACGACCTATGGCTACACCTTC	CASRDRTTYGYTF
TRBV29-1	NA	TRBJ2-5	NA	TGCAGCGTTGAAGACCCTAGCGTCCGGGAGACCCAGTACTTC	CSVEDPSVRETQYF
TRBV29-1	NA	TRBJ2-1	NA	TGCAGCGTTGGGAGATTGGAGGCCTACAATGAGCAGTTCTTC	CSVGRLEAYNEQFF
TRBV12-5	NA	TRBJ1-3	NA	TGTGCTAGTGGTTCACCCCAGTGGGGGACCTCTGGAAACACCATATATTTT	CASGSPQWGTSGNTIYF
TRBV12-3/TRBV12-4	NA	TRBJ1-4	NA	TGTGCCACTACGGGACGGCCGTACGAAAAACTGTTTTTT	CATTGRPYEKLFF